Listed below are T cell receptor beta chains from one sample, sequenced in a study of PD-1 blockade in classical Hodgkin lymphoma. Some clones are missing from TCRdb's copy, which holds only in-frame ones; the method was immunoSEQ multiplex PCR. This sample has about 31,000 clones; about 81% occur once, and the top ten carry roughly 15%. Sequencing used peripheral blood mononuclear cells (PBMCs), obtained before the fourth cycle of nivolumab. These receptors all stem from a human donor with classical Hodgkin lymphoma. Both conserved end residues are part of each CDR3. A D gene is named only where the DNA matches it firmly. Not every row has a clone size; where given, it reads once, few, many or a size class.

CDR3 protein: CAWSAQGSANEKLFF
CDR3 DNA: TGTGCCTGGAGTGCTCAGGGTTCGGCTAATGAAAAACTGTTTTTT
clone size: .
V gene: TRBV30
J gene: TRBJ1-4
D gene: .

CDR3 protein: CASSPTGTGLDGYTF
CDR3 DNA: TGTGCCAGCAGCCCTACGGGGACAGGCCTGGATGGCTACACCTTC
clone size: few
V gene: TRBV7-6
J gene: TRBJ1-2
D gene: TRBD1

CDR3 protein: CASSPSGANVLTF
CDR3 DNA: TGTGCCAGTAGTCCCTCTGGGGCCAACGTCCTGACTTTC
clone size: .
V gene: TRBV19
J gene: TRBJ2-6
D gene: .

CDR3 protein: CASSTRAGEQYF
CDR3 DNA: TGTGCCAGCAGCACCAGGGCAGGCGAGCAGTACTTC
clone size: .
V gene: TRBV6-1
J gene: TRBJ2-7
D gene: .

CDR3 protein: CASSLVPPRIAGELFF
CDR3 DNA: TGTGCCAGCAGCTTAGTTCCCCCCCGGATAGCGGGGGAGCTGTTTTTT
clone size: .
V gene: TRBV7-9
J gene: TRBJ2-2
D gene: .

CDR3 protein: CASSEVGTGTYGYTF
CDR3 DNA: TGTGCCAGCAGTGAAGTGGGAACGGGGACCTATGGCTACACCTTC
clone size: .
V gene: TRBV6-1
J gene: TRBJ1-2
D gene: .

CDR3 protein: CASSYTTGNYGYTF
CDR3 DNA: TGCGCCAGCAGCTATACCACCGGGAACTATGGCTACACCTTC
clone size: .
V gene: TRBV5-1
J gene: TRBJ1-2
D gene: .

CDR3 protein: CASAPGTAPWETQYF
CDR3 DNA: TGTGCCAGTGCCCCCGGGACAGCCCCCTGGGAGACCCAGTACTTC
clone size: .
V gene: TRBV6-6
J gene: TRBJ2-5
D gene: TRBD1

CDR3 protein: CAEGGGGNTQYF
CDR3 DNA: TGTGCTGAGGGTGGCGGTGGAAATACGCAGTATTTT
clone size: .
V gene: TRBV30
J gene: TRBJ2-3
D gene: .

CDR3 protein: CASSPGTWPGEQYF
CDR3 DNA: TGTGCCAGCAGCCCCGGGACTTGGCCGGGAGAGCAGTACTTC
clone size: .
V gene: TRBV27
J gene: TRBJ2-7
D gene: .

CDR3 protein: CATSRGTGMNTEAFF
CDR3 DNA: TGTGCCACCAGCAGGGGGACAGGGATGAACACTGAAGCTTTCTTT
clone size: .
V gene: TRBV15
J gene: TRBJ1-1
D gene: TRBD1

CDR3 protein: CAISERGAEAEAFF
CDR3 DNA: TGTGCCATCAGTGAGCGGGGGGCTGAGGCTGAAGCTTTCTTT
clone size: .
V gene: TRBV10-3
J gene: TRBJ1-1
D gene: .

CDR3 protein: CASSPAGMPLHF
CDR3 DNA: TGTGCCAGCAGCCCGGCGGGTATGCCCCTCCACTTT
clone size: .
V gene: TRBV7-2
J gene: TRBJ1-6
D gene: .

CDR3 protein: CAWSVGTSGTQETQYF
CDR3 DNA: TGTGCCTGGAGTGTAGGGACTAGCGGTACCCAAGAGACCCAGTACTTC
clone size: .
V gene: TRBV30
J gene: TRBJ2-5
D gene: TRBD2

CDR3 protein: CASSRVRSGGTEAFF
CDR3 DNA: TGTGCCAGCAGCCGGGTCCGGAGTGGAGGGACTGAAGCTTTCTTT
clone size: .
V gene: TRBV4-1
J gene: TRBJ1-1
D gene: .

CDR3 protein: CASSIPTGSYEQYF
CDR3 DNA: TGCGCCAGCAGCATCCCGACAGGATCCTACGAGCAGTACTTC
clone size: .
V gene: TRBV5-1
J gene: TRBJ2-7
D gene: .

CDR3 protein: CASSTGFSNYGYTF
CDR3 DNA: TGTGCCAGCAGTACGGGATTTTCTAACTATGGCTACACCTTC
clone size: .
V gene: TRBV2
J gene: TRBJ1-2
D gene: .

CDR3 protein: CASSAPTSGSSYNEQFF
CDR3 DNA: TGTGCCAGCAGCGCCCCCACTAGCGGGAGTTCCTACAATGAGCAGTTCTTC
clone size: .
V gene: TRBV9
J gene: TRBJ2-1
D gene: TRBD2

CDR3 protein: CASSSTRQGTSYNSPLHF
CDR3 DNA: TGCGCCAGCAGCTCCACCCGACAGGGAACGTCCTATAATTCACCCCTCCACTTT
clone size: .
V gene: TRBV5-1
J gene: TRBJ1-6
D gene: TRBD1

CDR3 protein: CASSESPPGEQYF
CDR3 DNA: TGTGCCAGCAGTGAGTCACCGCCGGGAGAGCAGTACTTC
clone size: .
V gene: TRBV2
J gene: TRBJ2-7
D gene: .

CDR3 protein: CASSSLAGGPYTQYF
CDR3 DNA: TGTGCCAGCAGTTCACTAGCGGGGGGGCCTTATACGCAGTATTTT
clone size: once
V gene: TRBV13
J gene: TRBJ2-3
D gene: TRBD2

CDR3 protein: CAISGLSLPSGYTF
CDR3 DNA: TGTGCCATCAGTGGATTAAGCCTCCCTTCTGGCTACACCTTC
clone size: .
V gene: TRBV10-3
J gene: TRBJ1-2
D gene: .

CDR3 protein: CASSPGQGGSGNQPQHF
CDR3 DNA: TGTGCCAGCAGCCCGGGGCAGGGCGGGAGTGGCAATCAGCCCCAGCATTTT
clone size: few
V gene: TRBV7-9
J gene: TRBJ1-5
D gene: .

CDR3 protein: CASSPRDQDTQYF
CDR3 DNA: TGTGCCAGTAGTCCCCGGGACCAAGATACGCAGTATTTT
clone size: .
V gene: TRBV19
J gene: TRBJ2-3
D gene: .

CDR3 protein: CASSFIGGDYEQYF
CDR3 DNA: TGTGCCAGCAGTTTTATAGGGGGCGATTACGAGCAGTACTTC
clone size: .
V gene: TRBV28
J gene: TRBJ2-7
D gene: TRBD1

CDR3 protein: CASSQGETNTGELFF
CDR3 DNA: TGTGCCAGCAGCCAAGGGGAAACGAACACCGGGGAGCTGTTTTTT
clone size: few
V gene: TRBV28
J gene: TRBJ2-2
D gene: .

CDR3 protein: CASSLLLAGAGDTQYF
CDR3 DNA: TGCGCCAGCAGCCTCCTACTAGCGGGGGCTGGAGATACGCAGTATTTT
clone size: .
V gene: TRBV5-1
J gene: TRBJ2-3
D gene: TRBD2

CDR3 protein: CASSYPGSLSYNEQFF
CDR3 DNA: TGTGCCAGCAGCTACCCGGGGTCCCTCTCTTACAATGAGCAGTTCTTC
clone size: .
V gene: TRBV28
J gene: TRBJ2-1
D gene: .

CDR3 protein: CASSLEAGRETQYF
CDR3 DNA: TGTGCCAGCAGCTTAGAGGCAGGGCGAGAGACCCAGTACTTC
clone size: .
V gene: TRBV7-9
J gene: TRBJ2-5
D gene: .

CDR3 protein: CASSLLAGGSTDTQYF
CDR3 DNA: TGTGCCAGCAGCTTACTAGCGGGGGGGAGCACAGATACGCAGTATTTT
clone size: .
V gene: TRBV7-2
J gene: TRBJ2-3
D gene: TRBD2

CDR3 protein: CASSVDPSLGTVSF
CDR3 DNA: TGTGCCAGCAGCGTAGACCCCTCCCTCGGGACAGTGAGCTTC
clone size: .
V gene: TRBV9
J gene: TRBJ1-2
D gene: TRBD1

CDR3 protein: CASSKTPGGVTGELFF
CDR3 DNA: TGTGCCAGCAGCAAAACTCCCGGGGGGGTCACCGGGGAGCTGTTTTTT
clone size: .
V gene: TRBV21-1
J gene: TRBJ2-2
D gene: .

CDR3 protein: CASSSARGAADYGYTF
CDR3 DNA: TGTGCCAGCAGTTCTGCCCGGGGAGCTGCCGACTATGGCTACACCTTC
clone size: .
V gene: TRBV28
J gene: TRBJ1-2
D gene: .

CDR3 protein: CAWSPSRPLFLNTEAFF
CDR3 DNA: TGTGCCTGGAGTCCCTCCCGACCGCTGTTCTTGAACACTGAAGCTTTCTTT
clone size: .
V gene: TRBV30
J gene: TRBJ1-1
D gene: .

CDR3 protein: CAISESGETQYF
CDR3 DNA: TGTGCCATCAGTGAGAGCGGTGAGACCCAGTACTTC
clone size: .
V gene: TRBV10-3
J gene: TRBJ2-5
D gene: .

CDR3 protein: CASSPGDRGNQPQHF
CDR3 DNA: TGTGCCAGCTCACCAGGGGACAGGGGTAATCAGCCCCAGCATTTT
clone size: .
V gene: TRBV18
J gene: TRBJ1-5
D gene: TRBD1

CDR3 protein: CASRAGNYGYTF
CDR3 DNA: TGCGCCAGCAGAGCTGGAAACTATGGCTACACCTTC
clone size: .
V gene: TRBV4-1
J gene: TRBJ1-2
D gene: .

CDR3 protein: CASSREGRGNQPQHF
CDR3 DNA: TGTGCCAGTAGTAGGGAGGGAAGGGGAAATCAGCCCCAGCATTTT
clone size: .
V gene: TRBV19
J gene: TRBJ1-5
D gene: .

CDR3 protein: CASGLLGEQYF
CDR3 DNA: TGTGCCAGCGGCCTTCTCGGGGAGCAGTACTTC
clone size: .
V gene: TRBV25-1
J gene: TRBJ2-7
D gene: .

CDR3 protein: CSATHYDGYTF
CDR3 DNA: TGCAGTGCTACTCACTACGATGGCTACACCTTC
clone size: .
V gene: TRBV20-1
J gene: TRBJ1-2
D gene: .

CDR3 protein: CAISGTANQPQHF
CDR3 DNA: TGTGCCATCAGCGGGACGGCAAATCAGCCCCAGCATTTT
clone size: .
V gene: TRBV10-3
J gene: TRBJ1-5
D gene: .

CDR3 protein: CASSPRRRPPGDTQYF
CDR3 DNA: TGTGCCAGCAGTCCCCGTCGTAGGCCGCCGGGTGATACGCAGTATTTT
clone size: .
V gene: TRBV27
J gene: TRBJ2-3
D gene: .

CDR3 protein: CASSPRGPNYGYTF
CDR3 DNA: TGTGCCAGCAGTCCCAGGGGACCGAACTATGGCTACACCTTC
clone size: .
V gene: TRBV28
J gene: TRBJ1-2
D gene: .

CDR3 protein: CASSPNGRGNTEAFF
CDR3 DNA: TGTGCCAGCAGCCCCAACGGACGGGGGAACACTGAAGCTTTCTTT
clone size: once
V gene: TRBV7-9
J gene: TRBJ1-1
D gene: .

CDR3 protein: CASRESGYGYTF
CDR3 DNA: TGTGCCAGCAGGGAGTCGGGCTATGGCTACACCTTC
clone size: .
V gene: TRBV6-6
J gene: TRBJ1-2
D gene: .

CDR3 protein: CSVETATTYEQYF
CDR3 DNA: TGCAGCGTGGAGACAGCTACGACCTACGAGCAGTACTTC
clone size: .
V gene: TRBV29-1
J gene: TRBJ2-7
D gene: .

CDR3 protein: CASVQAGGMYNEQFF
CDR3 DNA: TGCGCCAGCGTCCAAGCGGGAGGTATGTACAATGAGCAGTTCTTC
clone size: .
V gene: TRBV5-1
J gene: TRBJ2-1
D gene: TRBD2

CDR3 protein: CASSLVGTRGHNQPQHF
CDR3 DNA: TGTGCCAGCAGCTTAGTCGGGACTCGAGGGCACAATCAGCCCCAGCATTTT
clone size: .
V gene: TRBV7-2
J gene: TRBJ1-5
D gene: .

CDR3 protein: CASSLHATYEQYF
CDR3 DNA: TGTGCCAGCAGTTTACACGCCACTTACGAGCAGTACTTC
clone size: .
V gene: TRBV27
J gene: TRBJ2-7
D gene: .

CDR3 protein: CASSKGVGQGYEKLFF
CDR3 DNA: TGTGCCAGCAGCAAGGGGGTGGGACAGGGTTATGAAAAACTGTTTTTT
clone size: few
V gene: TRBV5-4
J gene: TRBJ1-4
D gene: TRBD1

CDR3 protein: CASSSDRGDQPQHF
CDR3 DNA: TGTGCCAGCAGTTCCGACAGGGGAGACCAGCCCCAGCATTTT
clone size: .
V gene: TRBV6-5
J gene: TRBJ1-5
D gene: TRBD1

CDR3 protein: CASSLEGTKYTEAFF
CDR3 DNA: TGTGCCAGCAGCTTAGAGGGTACAAAATACACTGAAGCTTTCTTT
clone size: .
V gene: TRBV11-3
J gene: TRBJ1-1
D gene: .

CDR3 protein: CASSLAQGARAEAFF
CDR3 DNA: TGTGCCAGCAGCTTAGCGCAGGGGGCAAGGGCTGAAGCTTTCTTT
clone size: .
V gene: TRBV11-3
J gene: TRBJ1-1
D gene: TRBD1

CDR3 protein: CASSTYRDNNQPQHF
CDR3 DNA: TGTGCCAGTAGTACATACCGGGATAACAATCAGCCCCAGCATTTT
clone size: few
V gene: TRBV19
J gene: TRBJ1-5
D gene: .

CDR3 protein: CASSQGHPLYEQFF
CDR3 DNA: TGTGCCAGCAGCCAGGGACACCCGCTCTATGAGCAGTTCTTC
clone size: once
V gene: TRBV4-2
J gene: TRBJ2-1
D gene: .

CDR3 protein: CASKKGQGNTEAFF
CDR3 DNA: TGTGCCAGCAAGAAGGGACAGGGGAACACTGAAGCTTTCTTT
clone size: few
V gene: TRBV2
J gene: TRBJ1-1
D gene: TRBD1

CDR3 protein: CASSIGLVETGEQFF
CDR3 DNA: TGTGCCAGTAGTATCGGACTAGTGGAGACGGGTGAGCAGTTCTTC
clone size: .
V gene: TRBV19
J gene: TRBJ2-1
D gene: TRBD2

CDR3 protein: CASSQGPGTGAYNEQFF
CDR3 DNA: TGCGCCAGCAGCCAAGGGCCCGGGACAGGGGCCTACAATGAGCAGTTCTTC
clone size: .
V gene: TRBV4-3
J gene: TRBJ2-1
D gene: TRBD1

CDR3 protein: CATGGSYNSPLHF
CDR3 DNA: TGTGCCACTGGGGGTTCCTATAATTCACCCCTCCACTTT
clone size: .
V gene: TRBV19
J gene: TRBJ1-6
D gene: .

CDR3 protein: CASTRGTGDYEQYF
CDR3 DNA: TGTGCCAGCACCCGCGGGACGGGGGACTACGAGCAGTACTTC
clone size: .
V gene: TRBV7-9
J gene: TRBJ2-7
D gene: .